A selection of T cell receptor beta chains follows, all from one sample in a study of blood T cell repertoires in COVID-19. Produced via immunoSEQ multiplex PCR; TCRdb's table is partial and in-frame only. The sample consists of 90,000 to 120,000 clones, roughly 88% of them appearing once. The specimen was peripheral blood. The receptors stem from a middle-aged man with active or convalescent COVID-19. CDR3s include the opening cysteine and the closing phenylalanine or tryptophan. A D gene is named only where the DNA matches it firmly. Clone sizes are given selectively: once, few, many, or a class where the clone is expanded.

j_gene	v_gene	d_gene	abundance	CDR3nt	CDR3aa
TRBJ2-7	TRBV28	NA	NA	TGTGCCAGCAGGAGGGGGGGTGGAGCACACGAGCAGTACTTC	CASRRGGGAHEQYF
TRBJ1-1	TRBV5-8	TRBD1	NA	TGTGCCAGCAGTCTCGGACAGGGGGTCGTCACTGAAGCTTTCTTT	CASSLGQGVVTEAFF
TRBJ2-5	TRBV9	NA	NA	TGTGCCAGCAGCGTATCAGGAGGCGACTACGATAAGACGTACTTC	CASSVSGGDYDKTYF
TRBJ1-2	TRBV7-2	TRBD1	NA	TGTGCCAGCAGCTCCGGGACAGGAACCCCGGGGCTCTATGGCTACACCTTC	CASSSGTGTPGLYGYTF
TRBJ2-3	TRBV19	NA	NA	TGTGCCAGTAGTATTGGGTCCGAGGGAGCAGATACGCAGTATTTT	CASSIGSEGADTQYF
TRBJ2-3	TRBV29-1	TRBD1	few	TGCAGCGTCAAACCCTCAGGGGGTAGCACAGATACGCAGTATTTT	CSVKPSGGSTDTQYF
TRBJ1-1	TRBV15	NA	NA	TGTGCCACCAGCCTTAACACTGAAGCTTTCTTT	CATSLNTEAFF
TRBJ1-4	TRBV3-1/TRBV3-2	TRBD1	once	TGTGCCAGCAGCCAAGCGGACAGGGGTAATGAAAAACTGTTTTTT	CASSQADRGNEKLFF
TRBJ1-1	TRBV19	TRBD1	NA	TGTGCCAGTAGTATCGCGACAGGGTCGGGGACTGAAGCTTTCTTT	CASSIATGSGTEAFF
TRBJ2-1	TRBV5-1	TRBD2	NA	TGCGCCAGCAGCTTGGGGCTAGCGGGAGGATACAATGAGCAGTTCTTC	CASSLGLAGGYNEQFF
TRBJ1-2	TRBV2	NA	NA	TGTGCCAGCCCGGGATCGAAAAACTATGGCTACACCTTC	CASPGSKNYGYTF